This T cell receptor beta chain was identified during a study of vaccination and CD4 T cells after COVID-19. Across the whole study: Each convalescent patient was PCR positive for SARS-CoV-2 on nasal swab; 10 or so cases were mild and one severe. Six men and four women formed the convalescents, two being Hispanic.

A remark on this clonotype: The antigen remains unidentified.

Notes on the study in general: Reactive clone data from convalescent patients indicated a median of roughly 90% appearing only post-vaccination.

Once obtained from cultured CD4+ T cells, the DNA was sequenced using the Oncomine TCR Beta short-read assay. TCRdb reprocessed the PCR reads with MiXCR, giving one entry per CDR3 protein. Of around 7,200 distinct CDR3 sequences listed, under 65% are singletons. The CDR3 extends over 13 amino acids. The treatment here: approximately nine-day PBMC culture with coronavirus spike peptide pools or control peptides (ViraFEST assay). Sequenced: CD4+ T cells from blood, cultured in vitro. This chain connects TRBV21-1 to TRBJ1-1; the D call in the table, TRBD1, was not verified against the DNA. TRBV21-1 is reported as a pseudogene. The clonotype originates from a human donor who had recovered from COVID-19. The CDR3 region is CASSRPGQGEAFF. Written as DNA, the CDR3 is TGTGCCAGCAGCAGGCCGGGACAGGGTGAAGCTTTCTTT.